This T cell receptor (beta chain) is from a study of neurological immune-mediated disorders. Of note for this clonotype: One base away lies a much larger clone, so this may be a sequencing read error.

Each CDR3 protein gets one entry after TCRdb re-called the 5' RACE reads with MiXCR. The sample contains about 10,000 distinct CDR3 sequences, around 20% of which appear only once. This CDR3 has 14 residues. In germline, CDR1 is MGHRA, CDR2 YSYEKL. The sequenced material came from CD8+ T cells from blood. This chain links TRBV4-1 with TRBJ1-2, with D unresolved. The receptor's source is a woman in her fifties or sixties with HTLV-1-associated myelopathy (HAM/TSP). The CDR3: CANSPRRPALGYTF. In DNA form, the CDR3 reads TGCGCCAACAGCCCACGCAGACCTGCCCTTGGCTACACCTTC.